The present T cell receptor (beta chain) was sequenced within a study of shared clonotypes between healthy human individuals (dated by TCRdb to the early 2020s). Notes on the research overall: Three men and two women, aged 18 to 49 years, made up the cohort. Between about 0.94 and 8.9 billion PBMCs per donor were obtained by leukapheresis. Blood TCR repertoires of five healthy adults were deeply sequenced to estimate repertoire size and the extent of clonotype sharing between individuals. Per donor, three plates each were used for CD4 naive and CD4 memory, two for CD8 naive, and one for CD8 memory. To increase sequencing depth and limit assay-specific biases, different laboratories used diverse techniques to prepare libraries and sequence TCR repertoires.

TCR CDR3 regions were amplified from genomic DNA by multiplex PCR using the deep immunoSEQ assay. Extracted genomic DNA from each cell subset was distributed evenly across all wells of several immunoSEQ 96-well plates, and each plate was treated as a replicate. For sorted subsets, approximately 0.2 ug of genomic DNA, equivalent to around 29,000 T cell genomes, went into each replicate PCR. Purified libraries were measured with a Qubit 3.0 fluorometer, size-checked on a Bioanalyzer 2100, and measured again with the KAPA Library Quantification kit. Each immunoSEQ 96-well plate was sequenced on its own single-read 150-cycle Illumina NextSeq 550 flow cell. The study's processing was this. Because the immunoSEQ output held only junctional sequences and lacked quality scores, the filtering could not match the filtering applied to full-length reads. Sequences were annotated with PyIR, a Python wrapper for IgBLAST v1.9, using IMGT germline references to assign V/J genes and CDR3. Reads were removed for weak V/J assignments (E-value above 1e-6), missing CDR3, stop codons, out-of-frame junctions, or ambiguous translated residues. V3J clonotypes were defined as sequences sharing the same inferred V gene, J gene, and CDR3 amino acid sequence. To compute the percentage overlap between repertoires, the number of shared unique clonotypes was divided by the size of the smaller repertoire. Repertoire richness was assessed with RTK rarefaction, the Chao1 estimator, and Recon v2.1 estimates of unobserved clonotypes. Generation probabilities for all TCRbeta clonotypes obtained by the gDNA method from a few donors were computed using OLGA. TCRdb obtained this table from immuneACCESS and retained in-frame rearrangements with V and J assigned. These tables miss some clones; where compared with another copy, unresolved V genes account for less than half of the shortfall, and the remainder is unexplained. V and J calls and clone size are copied from that table; D and trimming were computed from the DNA. This sample has about 2.3 million clones in its table, and 85% to 95% of those were observed once. About 0.41% of the sample belongs to the ten largest clones.

The donors were healthy, HIV-negative adults who had no recently reported acute infections or vaccinations. Every donor was a Caucasian adult residing in Nashville, Tennessee, USA. CD4+ T cells were enriched by magnetic negative selection; naive cells were then positively selected on CD45RA, and the negative fraction formed the memory subset. Blood was collected by leukapheresis, and PBMCs were isolated by Ficoll-Histopaque density gradient centrifugation and then cryopreserved in liquid nitrogen vapor phase. Purity and quantity of every magnetically sorted T cell population were checked by analytical flow cytometry. Genomic DNA was isolated from every sorted fraction and measured by UV absorbance on a Nanodrop 2000c. As encoded in the germline V gene, CDR1 is MDHEN while CDR2 is SYDVKM. From the cysteine through the phenylalanine, the CDR3 covers 13 amino acids. The only DNA kept is the CDR3, 39 bases in frame from the first base. Trimming takes 3 bases from V and 8 bases from J, and the germline ends sit 11 bases apart.

To note about this clone: Which antigen it targets is not known. Qualities for individual bases were not recorded, and no much larger clone is one base off.

Overall study outcomes, separate from this receptor: Rarefaction of sorted-subset datasets indicated incomplete sequencing despite the large sequencing depth. Pairwise subsampling led to the expectation that sequencing depth would affect the degree of clonotype sharing among donors. Compared with non-shared clonotypes, clonotypes shared by all four sorted-subset donors had higher generation probabilities. Because the study included only a small number of donors, the genetic and exposure-history diversity represented was limited. Sharing across a few donors was observed for roughly 5.4% of naive CD4, over 3% of naive CD8, 2% to 2.5% of memory CD4, and roughly 0.4% of memory CD8 clonotypes. Naive subsets generally had larger estimated clonotype richness than memory subsets did. Sampling was restricted to blood, and TCR repertoires in tissue are likely to differ from TCR repertoires in blood.

The V and J genes are TRBV28 and TRBJ1-5; confidence is insufficient to name the D gene. This TCR was sampled from a man in his late teens or twenties in good health. Some clones in this sample may be carry-over from other donors' samples. Sequenced input: naive CD4+ T cells from PBMCs. The intended sense of this specimen's cell subset or site label: CD45RA+ positively selected. The CDR3 sequence is CASSFGGREPQHF. The DNA sequence is as follows: TGTGCCAGCAGTTTCGGCGGGAGGGAGCCCCAGCATTTT. The CDR3 plus the reference TRBV28 and TRBJ1-5 genes for the other parts give the full variable domain: DVKVTQSSRYLVKRTGEKVFLECVQDMDHENMFWYRQDPGLGLRLIYFSYDVKMKEKGDIPEGYSVSREKKERFSLILESASTNQTSMYLCASSFGGREPQHFGDGTRLSIL.